These 15 T cell receptor beta chains came from one sample sequenced in a study of monozygotic twins with inflammatory bowel disease. One entry per CDR3 protein, without DNA, is what TCRdb gives after re-calling the 5' RACE reads. The table for this sample gives just over 300,000 distinct CDR3 sequences. Sequenced material: blood. The receptors shown here come from a human donor with ulcerative colitis or Crohn's disease, or a healthy co-twin of an affected twin (not recorded which).

The rearrangement links TRBV11-2 to TRBJ2-2; TCRdb selects TRBD1, and the lack of DNA leaves this call unchecked. This CDR3 has 16 residues. Looked up from germline, CDR1 is SGHAT and CDR2 is FQNNGV. CDR3 in amino acids: CASSLAAGHRTGELFF.

The chain links TRBV20-1 to TRBJ2-1. CDR3 length: 13 residues. Germline V gene sequence: CDR1 DFQATT, CDR2 SNEGSKA (reference sequence). The CDR3 region is CSANEGSYNEQFF.

This chain joins TRBV27 and TRBJ2-7; TCRdb proposes TRBD1, but this gene call is untestable without DNA. Germline V CDR1 and CDR2: MNHEY, SMNVEV (reference sequence). The CDR3 has 14 residues. CDR3 sequence reads: CASSFGQGNYEQYF.

The genes are TRBV20-1 and TRBJ2-5. The CDR3 contains 15 residues. The V gene's germline CDR1 is DFQATT and CDR2 SNEGSKA (reference sequence). The CDR3 region is CSASQYQQDQETQYF.

The V call is TRBV18, the J call TRBJ2-7; TCRdb's D call, TRBD2, is unchecked because there is no DNA. CDR3 length: 17 residues. Germline V gene data show CDR1 as KGHSH and CDR2 as LQKENI. CDR3 region: CASSPTMGTSGNYEQYF.

This chain's CDR3 is CASRRLAGASDTQYF. The chain joins TRBV6-2 or TRBV6-3 to TRBJ2-3; TCRdb's D gene call, TRBD2, goes unchecked for lack of DNA. Germline loops: CDR1 MNHEY, CDR2 SVGEGT. This CDR3 has 15 amino acids.

J is TRBJ1-3 and V is TRBV12-3 or TRBV12-4; TCRdb returns TRBD1, unconfirmable since there is no DNA. The CDR3 runs 15 residues. CDR3 region: CASSLDRLTGNTIYF.

V usage is TRBV5-1 and J usage is TRBJ2-3. The CDR3 is 14 residues long. Germline V gives CDR1 SGHRS, CDR2 YFSETQ. The CDR3 loop reads CASSLVDSLDTQYF.

V usage is TRBV28 and J usage is TRBJ2-7. CDR3 length: 12 residues. The germline gives CDR1 MDHEN, CDR2 SYDVKM. CDR3 in amino acids: CASSFRIGEQYF.

The chain combines TRBV12-3 or TRBV12-4 with TRBJ2-1; TCRdb's D gene call, TRBD1, goes unchecked for lack of DNA. The CDR3 consists of 15 residues. The CDR3 sequence is CASSPQGQLRNEQFF.

The V gene is TRBV24-1, the J gene TRBJ2-2; TCRdb gives TRBD1 as the D gene, but with no DNA this cannot be confirmed. The germline CDR1 and CDR2 sequences are KGHDR and SFDVKD. This CDR3 is built from 14 residues. The CDR3 spells CATRGGVSTGELFF.

The V gene is TRBV4-2, the J gene TRBJ2-3. Germline V gene sequence: CDR1 LGHNA, CDR2 YNFKEQ. This CDR3 is 14 amino acids long. The CDR3 spells CASSHHKGGDTQYF.

V and J are TRBV18 and TRBJ1-1; the D call of TRBD1 rests on TCRdb alone, since no DNA is present to check it. The germline CDR1 and CDR2 sequences are KGHSH and LQKENI. This CDR3 contains 15 residues. CDR3 amino acids: CASSPPRGLGTEAFF.

The chain employs TRBV6-2 or TRBV6-3 and TRBJ1-2; as DNA is missing, the TRBD1 call by TCRdb cannot be tested. The CDR3 has 12 amino acids. In germline, CDR1 is MNHEY, CDR2 SVGEGT. This CDR3 is CASTPDSYGYTF.

This chain uses TRBV29-1 with TRBJ1-2. The CDR3 spans 15 residues. The germline V gene encodes CDR1 SQVTM and CDR2 ANQGSEA. CDR3 region: CSVEDTLGVVYGYTF.